This is a list of T cell receptor beta chains from one sample in a study of blood T cells in healthy people across ages. One entry per CDR3 protein results from TCRdb running MiXCR on the 5' RACE reads. The table has more than 1,400,000 distinct CDR3 sequences, roughly 45% seen once. Material for sequencing was blood. The source is a woman aged 18-35 years in good health. The CDR3 runs from the conserved cysteine through the conserved F or W. Fields, in order: clone size, V gene, D gene, J gene, CDR3 protein. D genes are given only for firm matches. Clone size is given for some rows only: seen once, a few or many times, or a class if the clone is expanded.

clone_size: few; v_call: TRBV6-5; d_call: NA; j_call: TRBJ2-1; cdr3_aa: CASSYSDTYNEQFF
clone_size: NA; v_call: TRBV7-2; d_call: NA; j_call: TRBJ1-2; cdr3_aa: CASSSGEGPYGYTF
clone_size: few; v_call: TRBV5-6; d_call: NA; j_call: TRBJ2-7; cdr3_aa: CASSLRGGTTPGSYNEQYF
clone_size: few; v_call: TRBV5-1; d_call: NA; j_call: TRBJ2-7; cdr3_aa: CASSPEIAISYEQYF
clone_size: once; v_call: TRBV15; d_call: TRBD2; j_call: TRBJ2-1; cdr3_aa: CATSRAPTSGSNEQFF
clone_size: few; v_call: TRBV9; d_call: TRBD1; j_call: TRBJ1-1; cdr3_aa: CASSPAGTGEAFF
clone_size: NA; v_call: TRBV3-1; d_call: TRBD2; j_call: TRBJ2-2; cdr3_aa: CASSQATSGLDGELFF
clone_size: NA; v_call: TRBV30; d_call: TRBD2; j_call: TRBJ2-1; cdr3_aa: CAWSFGLDSANEQFF
clone_size: NA; v_call: TRBV7-2; d_call: NA; j_call: TRBJ2-1; cdr3_aa: CASKQPQGHEQFF
clone_size: NA; v_call: TRBV7-2; d_call: NA; j_call: TRBJ2-2; cdr3_aa: CASSQLRGGSNTGELFF
clone_size: many; v_call: TRBV6-1; d_call: NA; j_call: TRBJ2-5; cdr3_aa: CASSLRQPQETQYF
clone_size: NA; v_call: TRBV20-1; d_call: NA; j_call: TRBJ1-5; cdr3_aa: CSATYRDGGYNQPQHF
clone_size: NA; v_call: TRBV4-1; d_call: TRBD2; j_call: NA; cdr3_aa: CASSQDLSGGETQYF
clone_size: NA; v_call: TRBV20-1; d_call: NA; j_call: TRBJ2-3; cdr3_aa: CSAAGTLSTDTQYF
clone_size: NA; v_call: TRBV7-2; d_call: TRBD1; j_call: TRBJ2-7; cdr3_aa: CASSLAGTGVAEQYF
clone_size: few; v_call: TRBV6-6; d_call: TRBD1; j_call: TRBJ1-2; cdr3_aa: CASSSSRDREYGYTF
clone_size: few; v_call: TRBV4-1; d_call: NA; j_call: TRBJ1-1; cdr3_aa: CASSPIGGTEAFF
clone_size: NA; v_call: TRBV2; d_call: NA; j_call: TRBJ1-4; cdr3_aa: CASRRESNEKLFF
clone_size: NA; v_call: TRBV6-2/TRBV6-3; d_call: NA; j_call: TRBJ2-1; cdr3_aa: CASSSAGGVYNEQFF
clone_size: NA; v_call: TRBV6-1; d_call: TRBD2; j_call: TRBJ2-1; cdr3_aa: CASSEQGGSSYNEQFF